This T cell receptor (beta chain) was identified during a study of graft-versus-host responses after intestinal transplantation. As regards this clone: Its antigen remains unknown.

The protocol was immunoSEQ multiplex PCR, while the TCRdb copy is restricted to in-frame clones and leaves out a portion. The repertoire holds almost 40,000 clones, with about 95% as singletons. Findings and caveats of the study: GvH clones appeared in recipient marrow, some first in ileum or blood.

J was trimmed by 10 bases and V by 4 bases; bases with no gene match: 2. The CDR3 length is 11 residues. Germline lookup yields CDR1 MNHEY and CDR2 SVGAGI. The sequenced sample was unstimulated CD8+ T cells sorted from spleen or lymph node cells, obtained before transplant. The sequence came from a human donor who was the organ donor for an intestinal transplant. This chain joins TRBV6-5 and TRBJ1-1; 8 nucleotides align to TRBD1. In DNA, the CDR3 is TGTGCCAGCAGTTCAGGGACAGGAGCTTTCTTT. Amino acids: CASSSGTGAFF.